Here is one TCR beta chain with its context. Its target is not known. This specimen comes from a study of beta chain features in type 1 diabetes. Study-wide findings and caveats: Sequencing from cDNA could over-represent high-TCR-expressing cells. Among patients, naive, central memory and Treg TCRB repertoires appeared more similar than among healthy donors.

CDR3 length equals 14 residues. V dropped 6 bases and J dropped 4; count of bases not matched to a gene: 8. CDR1 SGHRS and CDR2 YFSETQ come from the germline V gene. Expressed TCRB transcripts got sequenced, as all isolated RNA was reverse transcribed. Repertoires were generated with immunoSEQ multiplex PCR, while TCRdb's copy carries only in-frame clones and drops some. The table includes more than 120,000 clones, about 10% detected once. Sequencing used naive CD4+ T cells from blood. The V call is TRBV5-1, the J call TRBJ1-2; 8 bases line up with TRBD1. The origin of this receptor is a young man in good health. The CDR3 nucleotides are TGCGCCAGCACCTCTGCAGGGGGCAGCTATGGCTACACCTTC. This encodes CASTSAGGSYGYTF.